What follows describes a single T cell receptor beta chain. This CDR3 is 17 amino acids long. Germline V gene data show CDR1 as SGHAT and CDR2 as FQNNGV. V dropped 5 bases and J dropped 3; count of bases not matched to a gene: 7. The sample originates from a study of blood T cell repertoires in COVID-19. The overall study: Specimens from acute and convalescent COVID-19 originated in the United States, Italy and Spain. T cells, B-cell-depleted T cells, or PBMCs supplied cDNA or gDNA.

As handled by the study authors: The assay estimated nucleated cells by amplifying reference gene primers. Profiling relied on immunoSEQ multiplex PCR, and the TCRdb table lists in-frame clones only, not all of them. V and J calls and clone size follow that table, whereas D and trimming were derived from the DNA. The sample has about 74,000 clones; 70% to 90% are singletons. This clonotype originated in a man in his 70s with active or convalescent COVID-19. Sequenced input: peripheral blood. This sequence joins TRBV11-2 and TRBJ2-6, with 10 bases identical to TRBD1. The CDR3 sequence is CASSPSGTGVGANVLTF. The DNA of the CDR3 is TGTGCCAGCAGCCCCAGCGGGACAGGGGTTGGGGCCAACGTCCTGACTTTC. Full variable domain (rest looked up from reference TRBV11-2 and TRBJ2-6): EAGVAQSPRYKIIEKRQSVAFWCNPISGHATLYWYQQILGQGPKLLIQFQNNGVVDDSQLPKDRFSAERLKGVDSTLKIQPAKLEDSAVYLCASSPSGTGVGANVLTFGAGSRLTVL.